Only one count was recorded for the clone carrying this TCR beta chain. CDR1 and CDR2 from the germline V gene are MNHEY and SMNVEV (reference sequence). Trimming at V came to 2 bases and at J to 2 bases, leaving 4 bases not matched to a gene. The CDR3 is 15 residues long. The entry originates in a study of OX40 agonist ivuxolimab in advanced cancers. Study at large: Ivuxolimab, which patients received intravenously every 2 weeks, was dosed at 0.01 to 10 mg/kg.

The data were produced by immunoSEQ multiplex PCR, yet TCRdb's version contains in-frame clones alone and is incomplete. The table shows around 100,000 clones, with approximately 89% occurring only once. The chain couples TRBV27 to TRBJ2-3, with TRBD2 matching 7 bases. Sequencing used CD4+ or CD8+ T cells sorted from blood, obtained in a trial of the OX40 agonist ivuxolimab. This receptor was taken from an adult with an advanced solid tumor such as melanoma, head and neck, liver or kidney cancer. CDR3 in DNA: TGTGCCAGCAGTTTACTAGCGGCCTTCACAGATACGCAGTATTTT. Its translation: CASSLLAAFTDTQYF.